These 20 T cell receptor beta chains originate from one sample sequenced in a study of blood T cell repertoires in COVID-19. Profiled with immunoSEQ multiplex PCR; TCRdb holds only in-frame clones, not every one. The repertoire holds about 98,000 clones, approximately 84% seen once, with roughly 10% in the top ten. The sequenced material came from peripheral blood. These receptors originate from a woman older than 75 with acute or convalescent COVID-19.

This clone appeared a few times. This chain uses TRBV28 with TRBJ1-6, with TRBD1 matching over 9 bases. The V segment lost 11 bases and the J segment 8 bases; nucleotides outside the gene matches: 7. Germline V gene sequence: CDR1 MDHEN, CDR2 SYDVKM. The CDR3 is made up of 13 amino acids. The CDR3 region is CAPRGQGDSPLHF. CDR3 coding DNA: TGTGCCCCCAGGGGACAGGGAGATTCACCCCTCCACTTT.

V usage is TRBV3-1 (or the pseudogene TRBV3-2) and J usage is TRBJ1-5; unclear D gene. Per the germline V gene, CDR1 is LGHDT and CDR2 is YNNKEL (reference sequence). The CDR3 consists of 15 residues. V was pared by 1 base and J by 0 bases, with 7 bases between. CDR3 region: CASSQGSYSNQPQHF. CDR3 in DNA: TGTGCCAGCAGCCAAGGGAGTTATAGCAATCAGCCCCAGCATTTT.

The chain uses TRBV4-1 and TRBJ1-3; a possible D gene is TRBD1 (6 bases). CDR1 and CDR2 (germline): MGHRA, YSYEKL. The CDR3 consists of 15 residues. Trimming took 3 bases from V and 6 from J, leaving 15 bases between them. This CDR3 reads CASSHLTGPPNTIYF. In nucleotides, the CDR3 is TGCGCCAGCAGCCACTTGACAGGTCCCCCAAACACCATATATTTT.

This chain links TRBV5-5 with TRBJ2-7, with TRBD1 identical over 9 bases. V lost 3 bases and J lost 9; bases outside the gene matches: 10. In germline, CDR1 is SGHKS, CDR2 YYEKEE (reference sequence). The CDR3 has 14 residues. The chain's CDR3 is CASSSETGGRRQYV. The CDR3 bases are TGTGCCAGCAGCTCCGAGACAGGGGGAAGGAGGCAGTACGTC.

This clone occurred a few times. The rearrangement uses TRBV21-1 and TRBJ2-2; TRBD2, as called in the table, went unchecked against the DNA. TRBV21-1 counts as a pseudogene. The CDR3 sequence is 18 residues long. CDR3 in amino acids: CARPGGALRRGHTGELFF. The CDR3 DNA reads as TGTGCCAGGCCGGGGGGCGCACTTCGGCGGGGGCACACCGGGGAGCTGTTTTTT.

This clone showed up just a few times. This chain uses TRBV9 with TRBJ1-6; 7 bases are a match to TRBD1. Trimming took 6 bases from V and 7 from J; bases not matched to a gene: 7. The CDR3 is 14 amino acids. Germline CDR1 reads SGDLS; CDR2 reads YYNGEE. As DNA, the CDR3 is TGTGCCAGCAACCAAAGAGGGGGCAATTCACCCCTCCACTTT. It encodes CASNQRGGNSPLHF.

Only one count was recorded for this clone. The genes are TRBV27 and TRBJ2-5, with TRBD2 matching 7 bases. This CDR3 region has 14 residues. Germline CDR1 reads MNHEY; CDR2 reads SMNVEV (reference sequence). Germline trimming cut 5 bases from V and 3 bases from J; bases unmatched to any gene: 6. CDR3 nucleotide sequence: TGTGCCAGCAGTCTCTATGGGACTAAAGAGACCCAGTACTTC. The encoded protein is CASSLYGTKETQYF.

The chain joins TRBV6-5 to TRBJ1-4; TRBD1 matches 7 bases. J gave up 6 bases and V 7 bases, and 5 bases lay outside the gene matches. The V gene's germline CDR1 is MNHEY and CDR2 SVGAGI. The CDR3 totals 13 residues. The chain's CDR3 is CASTLGTDEKLFF. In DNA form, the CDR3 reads TGTGCCAGCACCCTCGGGACAGATGAAAAACTGTTTTTT.

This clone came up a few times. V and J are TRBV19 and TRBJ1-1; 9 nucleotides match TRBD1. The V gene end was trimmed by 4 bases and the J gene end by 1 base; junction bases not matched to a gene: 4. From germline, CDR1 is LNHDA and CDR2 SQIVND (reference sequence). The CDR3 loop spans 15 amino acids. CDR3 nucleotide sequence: TGTGCCAGTAGTACGGGGACAGGGAGGAACACTGAAGCTTTCTTT. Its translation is CASSTGTGRNTEAFF.

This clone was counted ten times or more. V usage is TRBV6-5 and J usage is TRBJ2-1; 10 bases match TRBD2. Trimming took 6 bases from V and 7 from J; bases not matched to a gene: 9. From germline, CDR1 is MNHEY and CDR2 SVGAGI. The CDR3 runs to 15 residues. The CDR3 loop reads CASRERGGLGNEQFF. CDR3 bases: TGTGCCAGCAGGGAGCGGGGGGGCCTCGGGAATGAGCAGTTCTTC.

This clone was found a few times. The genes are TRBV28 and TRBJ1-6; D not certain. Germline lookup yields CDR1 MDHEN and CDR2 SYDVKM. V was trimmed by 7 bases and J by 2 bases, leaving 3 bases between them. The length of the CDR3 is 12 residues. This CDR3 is CASTAYNSPLHF. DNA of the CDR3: TGTGCCAGCACAGCCTATAATTCACCCCTCCACTTT.

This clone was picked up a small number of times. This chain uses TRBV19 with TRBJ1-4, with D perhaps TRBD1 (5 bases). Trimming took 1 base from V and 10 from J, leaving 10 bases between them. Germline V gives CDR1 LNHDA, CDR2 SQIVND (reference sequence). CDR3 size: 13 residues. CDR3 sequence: CASSIGTYVKLFF. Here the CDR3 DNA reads TGTGCCAGTAGTATAGGGACATACGTAAAACTGTTTTTT.

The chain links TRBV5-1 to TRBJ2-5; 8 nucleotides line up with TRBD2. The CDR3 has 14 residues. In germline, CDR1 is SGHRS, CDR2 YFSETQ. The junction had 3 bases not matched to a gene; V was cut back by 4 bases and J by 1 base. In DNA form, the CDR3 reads TGCGCCAGCAGCGGTAGCGGGATCCAAGAGACCCAGTACTTC. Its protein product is CASSGSGIQETQYF.

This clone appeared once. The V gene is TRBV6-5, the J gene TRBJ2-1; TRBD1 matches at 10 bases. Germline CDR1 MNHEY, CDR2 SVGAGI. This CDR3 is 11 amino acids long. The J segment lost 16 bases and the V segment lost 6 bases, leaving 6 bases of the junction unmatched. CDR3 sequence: CASSPGTGEFF. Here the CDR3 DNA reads TGTGCCAGCAGCCCCGGGACAGGGGAATTCTTC.

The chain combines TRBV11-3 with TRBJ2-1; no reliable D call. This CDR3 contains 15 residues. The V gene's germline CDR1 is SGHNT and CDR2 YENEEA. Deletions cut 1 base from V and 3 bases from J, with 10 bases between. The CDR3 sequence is CASSLGGSHYNEQFF. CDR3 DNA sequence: TGTGCCAGCAGCTTAGGAGGAAGTCACTACAATGAGCAGTTCTTC.

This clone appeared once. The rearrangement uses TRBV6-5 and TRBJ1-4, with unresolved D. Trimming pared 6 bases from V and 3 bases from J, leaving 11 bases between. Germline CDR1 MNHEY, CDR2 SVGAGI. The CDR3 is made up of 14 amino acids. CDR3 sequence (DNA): TGTGCCAGCAGGAGCCCGGGAGCTAATGAAAAACTGTTTTTT. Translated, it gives CASRSPGANEKLFF.

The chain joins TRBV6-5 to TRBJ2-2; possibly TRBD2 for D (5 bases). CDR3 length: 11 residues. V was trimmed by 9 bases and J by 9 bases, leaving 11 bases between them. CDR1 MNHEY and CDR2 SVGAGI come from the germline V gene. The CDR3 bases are TGTGCCAGTACGGGGTTTTGGGAGCTGTTTTTT. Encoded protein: CASTGFWELFF.

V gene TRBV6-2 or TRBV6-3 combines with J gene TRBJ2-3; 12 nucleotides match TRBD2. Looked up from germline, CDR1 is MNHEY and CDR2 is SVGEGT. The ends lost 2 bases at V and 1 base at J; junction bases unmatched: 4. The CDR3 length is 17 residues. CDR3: CASSYVLAGGRTDTQYF. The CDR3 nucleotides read TGTGCCAGCAGTTACGTACTAGCGGGGGGACGCACAGATACGCAGTATTTT.

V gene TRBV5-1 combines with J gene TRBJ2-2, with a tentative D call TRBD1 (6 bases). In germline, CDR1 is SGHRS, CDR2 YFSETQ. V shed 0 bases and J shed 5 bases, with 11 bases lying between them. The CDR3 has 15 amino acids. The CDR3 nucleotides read TGCGCCAGCAGCTTGGGGGCAGGGGAGACCGGGGAGCTGTTTTTT. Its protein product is CASSLGAGETGELFF.

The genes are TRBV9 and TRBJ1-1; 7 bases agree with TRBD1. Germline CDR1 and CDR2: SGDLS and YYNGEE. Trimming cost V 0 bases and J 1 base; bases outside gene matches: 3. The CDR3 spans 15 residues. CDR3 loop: CASSVEPGGNTEAFF. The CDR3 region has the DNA TGTGCCAGCAGCGTAGAGCCAGGGGGGAACACTGAAGCTTTCTTT.